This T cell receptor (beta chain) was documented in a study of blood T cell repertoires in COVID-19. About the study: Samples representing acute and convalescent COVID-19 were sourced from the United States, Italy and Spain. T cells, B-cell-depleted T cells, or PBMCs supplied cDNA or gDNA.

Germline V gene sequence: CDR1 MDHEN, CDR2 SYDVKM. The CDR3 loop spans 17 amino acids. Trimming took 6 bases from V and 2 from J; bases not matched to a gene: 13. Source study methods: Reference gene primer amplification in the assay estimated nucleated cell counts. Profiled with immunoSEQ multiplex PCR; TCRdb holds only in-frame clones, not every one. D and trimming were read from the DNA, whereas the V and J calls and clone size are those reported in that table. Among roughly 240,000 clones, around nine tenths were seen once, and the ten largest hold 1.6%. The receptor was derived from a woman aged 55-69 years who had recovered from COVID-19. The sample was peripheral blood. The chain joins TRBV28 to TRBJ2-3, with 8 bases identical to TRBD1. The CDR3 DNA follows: TGTGCCAGCAGACCTTACCCCGGGACAGGAATCACAGATACGCAGTATTTT. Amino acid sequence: CASRPYPGTGITDTQYF.